The TCR beta chain under discussion was sequenced for a study of Graves' ophthalmopathy and Graves' hyperthyroidism. Study-level background: Peripheral blood collection took place at initial diagnosis, before any treatment.

Findings and limits, study-wide: Detection in blood was also observed for most expanded thyroid clonotypes above 0.001 frequency.

Worth noting for this clonotype: Its antigen is currently unknown.

Deletions cut 5 bases from V and 15 bases from J, with 19 bases between. The germline gives CDR1 SGHAT, CDR2 FQNNGV. The CDR3 has 13 residues. The authors amplified TCR beta CDR3 regions, and they did so from RNA transcripts for repertoire sequencing. The workflow started with a first-round RT-PCR run with HTBI primers and then moved on to a second-round multiplex PCR. TCRdb fed the multiplex PCR reads into MiXCR, producing one record per CDR3 protein. The sample shows roughly 700,000 distinct CDR3 sequences, roughly 41% of them seen only once. The J gene is TRBJ1-4, the V gene TRBV11-2, with no clear D. Sequenced material: peripheral blood. This clonotype was obtained from an adult man with Graves' ophthalmopathy. This CDR3 is CASSPYRTVKMFF. The CDR3 DNA follows: TGTGCCAGCAGCCCCTATCGGACGGTGAAGATGTTTTTT.